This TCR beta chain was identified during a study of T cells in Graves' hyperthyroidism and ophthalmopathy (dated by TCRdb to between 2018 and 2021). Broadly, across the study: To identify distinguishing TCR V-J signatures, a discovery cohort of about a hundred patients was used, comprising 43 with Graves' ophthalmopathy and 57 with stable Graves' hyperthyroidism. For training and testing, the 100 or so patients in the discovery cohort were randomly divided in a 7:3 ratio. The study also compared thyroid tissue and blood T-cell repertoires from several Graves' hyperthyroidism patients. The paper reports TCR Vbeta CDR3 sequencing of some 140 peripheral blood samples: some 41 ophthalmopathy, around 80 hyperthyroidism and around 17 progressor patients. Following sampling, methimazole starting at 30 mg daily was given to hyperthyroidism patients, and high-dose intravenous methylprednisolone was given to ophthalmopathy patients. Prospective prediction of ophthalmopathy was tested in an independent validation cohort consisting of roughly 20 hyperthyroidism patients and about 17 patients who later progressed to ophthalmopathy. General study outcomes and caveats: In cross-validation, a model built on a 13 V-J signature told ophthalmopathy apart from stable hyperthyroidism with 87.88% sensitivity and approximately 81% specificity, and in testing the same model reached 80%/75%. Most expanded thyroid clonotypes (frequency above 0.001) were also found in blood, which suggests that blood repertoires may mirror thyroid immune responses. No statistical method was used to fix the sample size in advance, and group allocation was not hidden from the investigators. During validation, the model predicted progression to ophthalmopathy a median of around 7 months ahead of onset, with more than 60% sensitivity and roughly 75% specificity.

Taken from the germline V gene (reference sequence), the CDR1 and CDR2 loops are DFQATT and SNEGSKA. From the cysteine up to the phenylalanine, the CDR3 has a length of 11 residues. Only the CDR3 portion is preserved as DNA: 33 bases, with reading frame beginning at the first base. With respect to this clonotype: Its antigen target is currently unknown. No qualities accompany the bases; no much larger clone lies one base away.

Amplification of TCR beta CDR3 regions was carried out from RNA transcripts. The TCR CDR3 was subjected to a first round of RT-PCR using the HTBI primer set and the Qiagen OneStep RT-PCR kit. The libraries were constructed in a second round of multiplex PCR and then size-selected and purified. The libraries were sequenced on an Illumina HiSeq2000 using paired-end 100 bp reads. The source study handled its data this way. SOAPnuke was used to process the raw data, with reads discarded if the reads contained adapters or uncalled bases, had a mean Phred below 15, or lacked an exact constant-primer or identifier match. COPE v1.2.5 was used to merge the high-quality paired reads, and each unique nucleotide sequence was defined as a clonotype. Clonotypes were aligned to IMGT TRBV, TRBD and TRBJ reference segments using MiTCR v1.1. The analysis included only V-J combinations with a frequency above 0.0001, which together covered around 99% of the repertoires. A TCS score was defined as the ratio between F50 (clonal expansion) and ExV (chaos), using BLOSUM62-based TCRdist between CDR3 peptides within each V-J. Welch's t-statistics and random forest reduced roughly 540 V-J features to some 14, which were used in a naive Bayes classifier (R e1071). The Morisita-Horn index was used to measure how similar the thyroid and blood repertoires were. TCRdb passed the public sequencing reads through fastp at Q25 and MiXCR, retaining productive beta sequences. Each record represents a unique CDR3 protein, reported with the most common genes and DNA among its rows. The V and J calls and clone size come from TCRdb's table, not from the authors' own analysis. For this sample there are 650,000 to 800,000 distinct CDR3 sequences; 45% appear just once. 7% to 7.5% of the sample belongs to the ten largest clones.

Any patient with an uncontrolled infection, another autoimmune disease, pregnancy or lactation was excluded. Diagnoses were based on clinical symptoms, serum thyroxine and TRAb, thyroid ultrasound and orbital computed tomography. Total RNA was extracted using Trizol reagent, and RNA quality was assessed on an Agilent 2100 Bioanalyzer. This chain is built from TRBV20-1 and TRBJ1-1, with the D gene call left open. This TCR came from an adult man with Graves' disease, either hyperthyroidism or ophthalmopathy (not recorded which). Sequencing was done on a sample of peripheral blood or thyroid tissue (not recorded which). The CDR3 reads CRVQGNTEAFF. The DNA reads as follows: TGCAGGGTACAAGGGAACACTGAAGCTTTCTTT.